Listed below are T cell receptor beta chains from one sample, sequenced in a study of T-cell reconstitution after alpha-beta-depleted transplantation in children. TCRdb reprocessed the PCR reads via MiXCR and lists one record per CDR3 protein. The data hold more than 400,000 distinct CDR3 sequences, with roughly 11% observed a single time. Sequences were derived from PBMCs, mostly from graft donor cells, sampled 180 days after TCRalphabeta/CD19-depleted stem cell transplant. The receptors were sampled from a female patient aged 2-10 years who had a stem cell transplant for aplastic anemia, so the T cells may come from the graft donor. Both conserved end residues are part of each CDR3. D genes are given only for firm matches. The size of a clone is reported for some rows only, either as once, few or many, or as a class for expanded clones.

j_gene: TRBJ1-5
v_gene: TRBV25-1
d_gene: TRBD1
abundance: many
len: 14
CDR3nt: TGTGCCAGCAGTCAGACAGGGGGCAATCAGCCCCAGCATTTT
CDR3aa: CASSQTGGNQPQHF

j_gene: TRBJ2-7
v_gene: TRBV7-8
d_gene: .
abundance: few
len: 14
CDR3nt: TGTGCCAGCACCCTTGGTGTGGGGTCCTACGAGCAGTACTTC
CDR3aa: CASTLGVGSYEQYF

j_gene: TRBJ2-1
v_gene: TRBV24-1
d_gene: TRBD2
abundance: many
len: 15
CDR3nt: TGTGCCACCAGTAGACTAGCGGGCAGTCACAATGAGCAGTTCTTC
CDR3aa: CATSRLAGSHNEQFF

j_gene: TRBJ2-1
v_gene: TRBV28
d_gene: TRBD1
abundance: few
len: 16
CDR3nt: TGTGCCAGCAGTTTAACGGGACAGGGGCACTACAATGAGCAGTTCTTC
CDR3aa: CASSLTGQGHYNEQFF

j_gene: TRBJ2-1
v_gene: TRBV11-2
d_gene: TRBD2
abundance: few
len: 16
CDR3nt: TGTGCCAGCAGCCAATTACTCGGGACTAGCGCGAATGAGCAGTTCTTC
CDR3aa: CASSQLLGTSANEQFF

j_gene: TRBJ1-2
v_gene: TRBV4-3
d_gene: .
abundance: .
len: 15
CDR3nt: TGCGCCAGCAGCCCGCTGGAAGCTACTAACTATGGCTACACCTTC
CDR3aa: CASSPLEATNYGYTF

j_gene: TRBJ1-6
v_gene: TRBV5-6
d_gene: TRBD1
abundance: .
len: 16
CDR3nt: TGTGCCAGCAGCTTGGTAGACAGGGACATCAATTCACCCCTCCACTTT
CDR3aa: CASSLVDRDINSPLHF

j_gene: TRBJ2-7
v_gene: TRBV25-1
d_gene: TRBD2
abundance: .
len: 13
CDR3nt: TGTGCCAGCCGGGGACTAGCGGGAGAAGAGCAGTACTTC
CDR3aa: CASRGLAGEEQYF

j_gene: TRBJ2-3
v_gene: TRBV5-1
d_gene: TRBD2
abundance: .
len: 17
CDR3nt: TGCGCCAGCAGCCCTCCTCGGCTAGCGGGATCCCCCCTCGGGCAGTATTTT
CDR3aa: CASSPPRLAGSPLGQYF

j_gene: TRBJ2-5
v_gene: TRBV5-1
d_gene: TRBD1
abundance: many
len: 16
CDR3nt: TGCGCCAGCAGCTTGGGCCCGGGACAGGGCGGAGAGACCCAGTACTTC
CDR3aa: CASSLGPGQGGETQYF

j_gene: TRBJ2-1
v_gene: TRBV28
d_gene: .
abundance: .
len: 13
CDR3nt: TGTGCCACAGAAGGCCTCGGGGGCAATGAGCAGTTCTTC
CDR3aa: CATEGLGGNEQFF

j_gene: TRBJ1-4
v_gene: TRBV24-1
d_gene: TRBD1
abundance: few
len: 15
CDR3nt: TGTGCCACCAGTGATCCCGGGACAGGAACTGAAAAACTGTTTTTT
CDR3aa: CATSDPGTGTEKLFF

j_gene: TRBJ1-2
v_gene: TRBV18
d_gene: .
abundance: .
len: 13
CDR3nt: TGTGCCAGCTCACCAGACGGAATTCGAGGCTACACCTTC
CDR3aa: CASSPDGIRGYTF

j_gene: TRBJ2-7
v_gene: TRBV13
d_gene: .
abundance: .
len: 16
CDR3nt: TGTGCCAGCAGCCCACAAGCGGCCTTCCTCTCCTACGAGCAGTACTTC
CDR3aa: CASSPQAAFLSYEQYF

j_gene: TRBJ1-3
v_gene: TRBV12-3/TRBV12-4
d_gene: TRBD1
abundance: few
len: 15
CDR3nt: TGTGCCAGCAGTTTGGGGACAGGGTCTGGAAACACCATATATTTT
CDR3aa: CASSLGTGSGNTIYF

j_gene: TRBJ2-6
v_gene: TRBV20-1
d_gene: .
abundance: few
len: 16
CDR3nt: TGCAGTGCTAGAGATCTTTGGTCCTCTGGGGCCAACGTCCTGACTTTC
CDR3aa: CSARDLWSSGANVLTF

j_gene: TRBJ2-4
v_gene: TRBV10-3
d_gene: .
abundance: few
len: 16
CDR3nt: TGTGCCATCAGTGAGTCTTCAGTCGAAGCCAAAAACATTCAGTACTTC
CDR3aa: CAISESSVEAKNIQYF

j_gene: TRBJ2-2
v_gene: TRBV27
d_gene: .
abundance: .
len: 17
CDR3nt: TGTGCCAGCAGTTTATCGTTACTACACGGCGGTTTCGGGGAGCTGTTTTTT
CDR3aa: CASSLSLLHGGFGELFF

j_gene: TRBJ1-3
v_gene: TRBV7-6
d_gene: .
abundance: many
len: 13
CDR3nt: TGTGCCAGCAGCTTAGGGCGGGGACTTCCAACATATTTT
CDR3aa: CASSLGRGLPTYF

j_gene: TRBJ1-3
v_gene: TRBV4-3
d_gene: TRBD1
abundance: many
len: 15
CDR3nt: TGCGCCAGCAGCCGGACAGGTGCAGATGGAAACACCATATATTTT
CDR3aa: CASSRTGADGNTIYF

j_gene: TRBJ2-7
v_gene: TRBV28
d_gene: .
abundance: few
len: 15
CDR3nt: TGTGCCAGCAGTCCCTTCCCCCGGGACAACTACGAGCAGTACTTC
CDR3aa: CASSPFPRDNYEQYF

j_gene: TRBJ2-3
v_gene: TRBV18
d_gene: .
abundance: few
len: 13
CDR3nt: TGTGCCAGCTCACCACCGATGACAGATACGCAGTATTTT
CDR3aa: CASSPPMTDTQYF

j_gene: TRBJ1-2
v_gene: TRBV7-2
d_gene: TRBD1
abundance: few
len: 14
CDR3nt: TGTGCCAGCAGCTCGCCGGGACAGCCCTTTGGCTACACCTTC
CDR3aa: CASSSPGQPFGYTF

j_gene: TRBJ2-1
v_gene: TRBV20-1
d_gene: TRBD2
abundance: .
len: 15
CDR3nt: TGCAGTGCTAGAGATCAAACTAGCGGGAGATATGAGCAGTTCTTC
CDR3aa: CSARDQTSGRYEQFF

j_gene: TRBJ2-2
v_gene: TRBV11-2
d_gene: TRBD2
abundance: many
len: 19
CDR3nt: TGTGCCAGCACTCCCCCCTCCTGGCTAGCGGGGGCCCACACCGGGGAGCTGTTTTTT
CDR3aa: CASTPPSWLAGAHTGELFF

j_gene: TRBJ2-1
v_gene: TRBV12-5
d_gene: TRBD2
abundance: few
len: 17
CDR3nt: TGTGCTAGTGGCTTTGTCCTAGCGGGGCGCTCCTACAATGAGCAGTTCTTC
CDR3aa: CASGFVLAGRSYNEQFF

j_gene: TRBJ2-1
v_gene: TRBV7-9
d_gene: TRBD2
abundance: few
len: 15
CDR3nt: TGTGCCAGCAGCCCCCTCAGCGGGAGCCTCAATGAGCAGTTCTTC
CDR3aa: CASSPLSGSLNEQFF

j_gene: TRBJ2-1
v_gene: TRBV5-1
d_gene: .
abundance: few
len: 15
CDR3nt: TGCGCCAGCAGCGTTCAACAACCCTCCTACAATGAGCAGTTCTTC
CDR3aa: CASSVQQPSYNEQFF